These 19 T cell receptor beta chains originate from one sample sequenced in a study of blood T cell repertoires in COVID-19. Assay used: immunoSEQ multiplex PCR; TCRdb lists only in-frame clones, some missing. The sample holds more than 200,000 clones, roughly 84% seen once. The sample consisted of PBMCs or T cells enriched from blood (not recorded which). The receptors derive from a man aged 25 to 40 in a cohort exposed to, infected with or recovered from COVID-19 (not recorded which).

This clone was found once. This rearrangement joins TRBV28 to TRBJ2-2; the match to TRBD2 covers 9 bases. CDR1 and CDR2 (germline): MDHEN, SYDVKM. V trimming: 5 bases; J trimming: 5 bases; junction bases outside the gene matches: 6. The CDR3 is 15 residues long. This CDR3 reads CASSIAGAGTGELFF. The DNA for the CDR3 is TGTGCCAGCAGTATAGCGGGAGCGGGGACCGGGGAGCTGTTTTTT.

The V and J genes are TRBV6-5 and TRBJ2-5, with 7 bases aligning to TRBD2. CDR3 length: 14 amino acids. The V and J ends lost 6 bases and 4 bases, in that order; junction bases with no gene match: 8. CDR1 MNHEY and CDR2 SVGAGI come from the germline V gene. As DNA, the CDR3 is TGTGCCAGCAGCACTACAGCGGGACGAGAGACCCAGTACTTC. Encoded protein: CASSTTAGRETQYF.

The gene calls are TRBV19 and TRBJ1-1; D is unresolved. The CDR3 spans 17 residues. CDR1 and CDR2 from the germline V gene are LNHDA and SQIVND (reference sequence). V was shortened by 10 bases and J by 4 bases, with 28 bases between the two germline ends. The CDR3 nucleotides are TGTGCCACCACCGATTTGACCGGTTTAAGGAGAAGCACTGAAGCTTTCTTT. Its protein product is CATTDLTGLRRSTEAFF.

There are a few counts of this clone. The genes are TRBV7-6 and TRBJ2-2; tentative D call: TRBD1 (6 bases). CDR1 SGHVS and CDR2 FNYEAQ come from the germline V gene. This CDR3 has 16 amino acids. V gave up 1 base and J gave up 4 bases, with 13 bases separating them. The CDR3 DNA reads TGTGCCAGCAGCTTAGACAGGGTCGGAGGCACCGGGGAGCTGTTTTTT. It codes for CASSLDRVGGTGELFF.

The CDR3 nucleotides read TGCAGCGTTGAGGGGGTTACTAGCGGAGCCTACAATGAGCAGTTCTTC. It translates to CSVEGVTSGAYNEQFF. The V call is TRBV29-1, the J call TRBJ2-1, with TRBD2 identical over 8 bases. This CDR3 has 16 residues. In germline, CDR1 is SQVTM, CDR2 ANQGSEA. V lost 3 bases to trimming and J lost 2 bases; unmatched junction nucleotides: 9.

This clone was counted only a few times. The chain has TRBV7-6 and TRBJ1-2, with 8 nucleotides matching TRBD1. The CDR3 extends over 16 amino acids. The ends lost 6 bases at V and 1 base at J; junction bases unmatched: 10. Germline V gene sequence: CDR1 SGHVS, CDR2 FNYEAQ. CDR3 loop: CASSTLEQGDNYGYTF. The CDR3 bases are TGTGCCAGCAGTACACTTGAACAGGGGGATAACTATGGCTACACCTTC.

The chain couples TRBV7-9 to TRBJ1-1; 8 bases line up with TRBD1. The germline gives CDR1 SEHNR, CDR2 FQNEAQ (reference sequence). This CDR3 has 15 amino acids. Trimming removed 5 bases from V and 4 bases from J; junction bases left unmatched: 9. Written as DNA, the CDR3 is TGTGCCAGCAGCCCGAGACAGGGGAGGGGCACTGAAGCTTTCTTT. Residues: CASSPRQGRGTEAFF.

About this clone: The same CDR3 arises from other DNA sequences in this sample as well. V gene TRBV18 combines with J gene TRBJ2-5, with D hard to call. CDR1 and CDR2 from the germline V gene are KGHSH and LQKENI. This CDR3 is 13 amino acids long. Trimming took 1 base from V and 1 from J, leaving 4 bases between them. The CDR3 here is CASSPRGQETQYF. The CDR3 bases are TGTGCCAGCTCACCACGAGGCCAAGAGACCCAGTACTTC.

This clone was detected a few times. The chain joins TRBV4-1 to TRBJ2-5, with a weak D call TRBD2 (6 bases). V was clipped by 4 bases and J by 2 bases, with 11 bases between them. Germline values: CDR1 MGHRA, CDR2 YSYEKL. The CDR3 loop spans 14 amino acids. CDR3 sequence reads: CASSRTSSQETQYF. The CDR3 DNA sequence: TGCGCCAGCAGCCGAACTAGCTCACAAGAGACCCAGTACTTC.

The CDR3 DNA sequence: TGTGCCAGCAGCGTAGCCCTGGCTAGCGGGAGTGAGGCCCAGTACTTC. Amino acids: CASSVALASGSEAQYF. The chain recombines TRBV9 with TRBJ2-5; TRBD2 agrees at 10 bases. With V trimmed by 0 bases and J by 9 bases, 11 bases remained unmatched. CDR3 size: 16 residues. Germline CDR1 SGDLS, CDR2 YYNGEE.

This clone was recorded a few times. V gene TRBV7-9 combines with J gene TRBJ1-1, with D hard to call. The germline V gene has CDR1 SEHNR and CDR2 FQNEAQ (reference sequence). Trimming left V 5 bases short and J 1 base short, with 11 bases between. CDR3 length equals 14 residues. CDR3 sequence: CASSPWAGNTEAFF. The DNA of the CDR3 is TGTGCCAGCAGCCCCTGGGCCGGGAACACTGAAGCTTTCTTT.

In nucleotides, the CDR3 is TGTGCCAGCAGCGATCGATTGACAGGGGGCGGGGAGACCCAGTACTTC. The encoded protein is CASSDRLTGGGETQYF. The chain uses TRBV13 and TRBJ2-5; TRBD1 matches at 10 bases. The V segment lost 5 bases and the J segment 5 bases; nucleotides outside the gene matches: 11. This CDR3 comprises 16 residues. Germline V lookup: CDR1 PRHDT, CDR2 FYEKMQ (reference sequence).

This chain links TRBV11-2 with TRBJ2-7; D ambiguous. Looked up from germline, CDR1 is SGHAT and CDR2 is FQNNGV. CDR3 size: 13 residues. Trimming stripped 5 bases from V and 3 bases from J, with 11 bases between. The CDR3, as DNA: TGTGCCAGCAGCATGGCAGAAGTCTACGAGCAGTACTTC. Residues: CASSMAEVYEQYF.

There are a few counts of this clone. The V gene is TRBV7-2, the J gene TRBJ2-7, with 8 bases that match TRBD1. There are 14 residues in the CDR3. The germline gives CDR1 SGHTA, CDR2 FQGNSA. V lost 3 bases to trimming and J lost 1 base; unmatched junction nucleotides: 2. CDR3 amino acids: CASSFRDRSYEQYF. For the CDR3, the DNA is TGTGCCAGCAGCTTTAGGGACAGGTCCTACGAGCAGTACTTC.

This sequence joins TRBV13 and TRBJ2-7; 7 nucleotides match TRBD1. This CDR3 comprises 14 residues. V shed 5 bases and J 3 bases; nucleotides not matched to a gene: 7. The germline V gene encodes CDR1 PRHDT and CDR2 FYEKMQ (reference sequence). CDR3 residues: CASSHTDRDYEQYF. For the CDR3, the DNA is TGTGCCAGCAGCCACACCGACAGGGACTACGAGCAGTACTTC.

The CDR3 DNA is TGCAGCGTCGGGACAGGGGAATACGAGCAGTACTTC. Translation gives CSVGTGEYEQYF. The rearrangement joins TRBV29-1 to TRBJ2-7; 10 bases are shared with TRBD1. Germline CDR1 is SQVTM and CDR2 is ANQGSEA. V was clipped by 6 bases and J by 4 bases; unmatched bases: 3. The CDR3 covers 12 residues.

This clone was counted between two and nine times. The rearrangement links TRBV7-9 to TRBJ1-6, with 8 bases lining up with TRBD1. This CDR3 has 17 residues. V dropped 5 bases and J dropped 10; count of bases not matched to a gene: 16. The V gene's germline CDR1 is SEHNR and CDR2 FQNEAQ (reference sequence). In DNA form, the CDR3 reads TGTGCCAGCAGCACCCACACCCTTCAGGGGGCGAGATCACCCCTCCACTTT. Protein product: CASSTHTLQGARSPLHF.

This chain joins TRBV19 and TRBJ2-7; TRBD2 aligns across 11 bases. CDR1 is LNHDA, CDR2 SQIVND, per germline (reference sequence). Trimming took 3 bases from V and 6 from J; bases not matched to a gene: 10. CDR3 size: 16 residues. The CDR3 DNA is TGTGCCAGTAGTATTTGGCTAGCGGGAGGTAAGGGCGAGCAGTACTTC. Translation gives CASSIWLAGGKGEQYF.

The chain uses TRBV28 and TRBJ2-7; a weak D match, TRBD1 (6 bases). Deletions cut 5 bases from V and 3 bases from J, with 17 bases between. CDR1 MDHEN and CDR2 SYDVKM come from the germline V gene. There are 15 residues in the CDR3. The CDR3 sequence is CASSTPYPDSYEQYF. The CDR3 bases are TGTGCCAGCAGTACCCCATACCCGGACAGCTACGAGCAGTACTTC.